The rows below give T cell receptor beta chains drawn from one sample of a study of cytotoxic CD8 clonotypes in ibrutinib-treated CLL. TCRdb keeps only in-frame clones here, not all; method: immunoSEQ multiplex PCR. The data hold hundreds of thousands of clones, with under 80% observed a single time. This specimen was PBMCs, taken after 24 months of ibrutinib treatment. The receptors here all came from a human donor with chronic lymphocytic leukemia. Each CDR3 is given with its conserved first and last residue. Fields, in order: V gene, clone size, J gene, D gene, CDR3 protein, CDR3 DNA. The D gene is left open where the match is weak. A row's size may be missing; if present it is once, few, many or a size class.

>TRBV9|.|TRBJ1-5|.
CASSVDMGNQPQHF
TGTGCCAGCAGCGTAGACATGGGGAATCAGCCCCAGCATTTT
>TRBV6-5|once|TRBJ2-1|TRBD2
CASTLGGAGANEQFF
TGTGCCAGCACCCTGGGGGGAGCGGGAGCCAATGAGCAGTTCTTC
>TRBV7-9|.|TRBJ2-5|TRBD1
CASSFGQGLGTQYF
TGTGCCAGCAGCTTCGGACAGGGGTTAGGGACCCAGTACTTC
>TRBV27|.|TRBJ2-7|TRBD2
CASRTSGDPGYEQYF
TGTGCCAGCAGGACTAGCGGAGACCCGGGGTACGAGCAGTACTTC
>TRBV28|.|TRBJ2-7|.
CASQRGIYEQYF
TGTGCCAGCCAGAGGGGGATTTACGAGCAGTACTTC
>TRBV7-9|.|TRBJ1-2|.
CASSGGINYGYTF
TGTGCCAGCTCGGGAGGGATCAACTATGGCTACACCTTC
>TRBV27|.|TRBJ2-7|TRBD2
CASSARVAGAIYEQYF
TGTGCCAGCAGTGCCCGGGTAGCGGGAGCGATCTACGAGCAGTACTTC
>TRBV19|.|TRBJ2-5|.
CASSPGAQVPRETQYF
TGTGCCAGTAGTCCAGGCGCCCAGGTACCCCGAGAGACCCAGTACTTC
>TRBV28|.|TRBJ1-2|TRBD1
CASSPSRQGGGYTF
TGTGCCAGCAGCCCTAGTCGACAGGGGGGTGGCTACACCTTC
>TRBV19|.|TRBJ1-5|.
CASSPGKSNQPQHF
TGTGCCAGTAGTCCCGGGAAGAGCAATCAGCCCCAGCATTTT
>TRBV5-1|few|TRBJ1-1|.
CASSPGLLVGEAFF
TGCGCCAGCAGCCCTGGACTGTTGGTCGGTGAAGCTTTCTTT
>TRBV30|.|TRBJ2-1|TRBD2
CAWTSGRSYNEQFF
TGTGCCTGGACTAGCGGGAGGTCCTACAATGAGCAGTTCTTC
>TRBV5-1|.|TRBJ2-7|TRBD2
CASSLAAGGRGGYEQYF
TGCGCCAGCAGCTTGGCCGCCGGCGGGAGGGGCGGCTACGAGCAGTACTTC
>TRBV30|.|TRBJ1-2|TRBD1
CAWSNPAPGTVHGYTF
TGTGCCTGGAGTAACCCGGCACCTGGGACAGTCCATGGCTACACCTTC
>TRBV4-3|.|TRBJ2-7|.
CASSQDRSVTYEQYF
TGCGCCAGCAGCCAAGATCGGAGCGTTACCTACGAGCAGTACTTC
>TRBV6-5|.|TRBJ2-3|TRBD1
CASSYEGTARTDTQYF
TGTGCCAGCAGTTACGAGGGGACAGCGCGCACAGATACGCAGTATTTT
>TRBV7-9|once|TRBJ1-5|.
CASSSVITGNQPQHF
TGTGCCAGCAGCTCCGTCATAACAGGGAACCAGCCCCAGCATTTT
>TRBV7-9|many|TRBJ2-2|.
CASSRGGANTGELFF
TGTGCCAGCAGCCGTGGCGGGGCTAACACCGGGGAGCTGTTTTTT
>TRBV7-2|.|TRBJ2-4|TRBD2
CASSLSGGKNIQYF
TGTGCCAGCAGCTTATCGGGAGGGAAAAACATTCAGTACTTC
>TRBV7-8|.|TRBJ2-2|.
CASSPLAGSRTGELFF
TGTGCCAGCAGCCCTCTCGCAGGGAGTCGAACCGGGGAGCTGTTTTTT
>TRBV27|.|TRBJ2-5|.
CASSSLMGGETQYF
TGTGCCAGCAGTTCCCTGATGGGGGGAGAGACCCAGTACTTC
>TRBV6-5|.|TRBJ2-5|TRBD1
CASSYAQGIGGTQYF
TGTGCCAGCAGTTACGCACAGGGGATCGGCGGAACCCAGTACTTC
>TRBV9|.|TRBJ2-6|TRBD2
CASSVGLAGGLTGANVLTF
TGTGCCAGCAGCGTGGGACTAGCGGGAGGGCTGACTGGGGCCAACGTCCTGACTTTC
>TRBV7-2|.|TRBJ2-3|TRBD2
CASSQRLAGNGDTQYF
TGTGCCAGCAGCCAACGACTAGCGGGAAATGGAGATACGCAGTATTTT
>TRBV27|.|TRBJ1-1|.
CASSFPGTHTEAFF
TGTGCCAGCAGTTTCCCGGGAACCCACACTGAAGCTTTCTTT
>TRBV28|.|TRBJ1-1|.
CASSLSPQGYTEAFF
TGTGCCAGCAGTTTATCGCCTCAGGGGTATACTGAAGCTTTCTTT
>TRBV5-1|few|TRBJ1-1|.
CASSLGTEAFF
TGCGCCAGCAGCTTAGGGACTGAAGCTTTCTTT
>TRBV6-5|once|TRBJ1-4|TRBD1
CASSRTGLYEKLFF
TGTGCCAGCAGCCGGACAGGCCTTTATGAAAAACTGTTTTTT
>TRBV6-5|.|TRBJ1-1|.
CASSYDSNTEAFF
TGTGCCAGCAGTTACGACTCGAACACTGAAGCTTTCTTT
>TRBV7-6|.|TRBJ2-1|TRBD1
CASLTGTGGFNEQFF
TGTGCCAGCCTGACCGGGACAGGGGGTTTCAATGAGCAGTTCTTC
>TRBV28|.|TRBJ2-3|TRBD2
CASSSRTGTSNLDTQYF
TGTGCCAGCAGTTCAAGGACCGGGACTAGCAACTTAGATACGCAGTATTTT
>TRBV29-1|.|TRBJ2-2|.
CSAGRGDTGELFF
TGCAGCGCCGGAAGGGGGGACACCGGGGAGCTGTTTTTT
>TRBV27|.|TRBJ2-7|TRBD2
CASSPGTSRYEQYF
TGTGCCAGCAGTCCAGGGACTAGCAGATACGAGCAGTACTTC
>TRBV27|.|TRBJ2-5|.
CASSVDLGGTQYF
TGTGCCAGCAGTGTCGACTTGGGGGGGACCCAGTACTTC
>TRBV2|few|TRBJ1-5|TRBD1
CASSEAMTGEWHF
TGTGCCAGCAGTGAAGCCATGACAGGGGAATGGCATTTT
>TRBV13|.|TRBJ2-7|TRBD2
CASSLDSGSFEEQYF
TGTGCCAGCAGCTTAGATAGCGGGAGTTTCGAGGAGCAGTACTTC
>TRBV27|few|TRBJ2-7|TRBD1
CASSRRDRTYEQYF
TGTGCCAGCAGTCGCCGGGACAGAACTTACGAGCAGTACTTC
>TRBV6-6|.|TRBJ2-7|TRBD1
CASSSGTANSYEQYF
TGTGCCAGCAGCTCCGGGACAGCGAACTCCTACGAGCAGTACTTC
>TRBV6-6|.|TRBJ2-3|TRBD1
CASRGQGVTDTQYF
TGTGCCAGCAGGGGACAGGGAGTCACAGATACGCAGTATTTT
>TRBV9|few|TRBJ1-3|.
CASSVANTDSGNTIYF
TGTGCCAGCAGCGTAGCCAACACCGACTCTGGAAACACCATATATTTT
>TRBV11-2|.|TRBJ2-1|TRBD1
CASSLGRGPEQFF
TGTGCCAGCAGCTTAGGTAGGGGGCCTGAGCAGTTCTTC
>TRBV30|.|TRBJ2-7|TRBD2
CAWSPSGYEQYF
TGTGCCTGGAGTCCTAGCGGCTACGAGCAGTACTTC